This T cell receptor (beta chain) was retrieved from a study of cytomegalovirus exposure and HLA in healthy donors. Study-level background: Genetic ancestry analysis placed around four fifths of the 300 to 400 donors that were genotyped in the Caucasian-associated cluster. Study-level findings and limits: Donors belonging to an Asian-associated ancestry cluster reportedly showed fewer N-insertions in productive TCRs than the roughly 670-donor mean, according to what a later analysis found. Sequencing had likely introduced a cluster of highly shared sequence variants as an artifact.

The PCR contained 60 Vbeta and 13 Jbeta primers. In the authors' workflow: Later work found around 72 million unique TCR beta chains, with some 11 million shared. Some clones are missing from TCRdb's copy, which holds only in-frame ones; the method was immunoSEQ multiplex PCR. V, J and clone size reflect that table, while D and trimming were determined from the DNA. The repertoire includes about 170,000 clones, about three quarters of them detected once, and less than 0.9% sits in the top ten. Points on this clone: Its antigen is unknown.

Germline lookup yields CDR1 SQVTM and CDR2 ANQGSEA. Trimming removed 5 bases from V and 5 bases from J; junction bases left unmatched: 12. The CDR3 runs 15 residues. The sequence derives from a female donor in good health and CMV-seronegative. Input material: PBMCs. This chain joins TRBV29-1 and TRBJ1-1; 9 nucleotides agree with TRBD1. The CDR3 sequence is CSVSPFDRGGTEAFF. CDR3 sequence (DNA): TGCAGCGTTTCTCCCTTCGACAGGGGGGGTACTGAAGCTTTCTTT. Filled out from reference TRBV29-1 and TRBJ1-1, the complete variable domain reads SAVISQKPSRDICQRGTSLTIQCQVDSQVTMMFWYRQQPGQSLTLIATANQGSEATYESGFVIDKFPISRPNLTFSTLTVSNMSPEDSSIYLCSVSPFDRGGTEAFFGQGTRLTVV.